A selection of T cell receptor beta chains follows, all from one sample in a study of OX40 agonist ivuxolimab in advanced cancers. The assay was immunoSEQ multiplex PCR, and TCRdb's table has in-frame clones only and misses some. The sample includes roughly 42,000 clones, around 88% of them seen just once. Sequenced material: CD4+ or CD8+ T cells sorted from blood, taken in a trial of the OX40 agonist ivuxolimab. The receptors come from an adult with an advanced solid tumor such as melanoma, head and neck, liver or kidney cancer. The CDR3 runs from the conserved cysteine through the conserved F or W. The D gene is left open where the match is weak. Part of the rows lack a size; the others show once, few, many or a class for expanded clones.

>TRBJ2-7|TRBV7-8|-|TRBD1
CASSLVRTGGLYEQYF
TGTGCCAGCAGCTTAGTTCGGACAGGGGGACTCTACGAGCAGTACTTC
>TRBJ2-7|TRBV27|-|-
CASSPGRSRSYEQYF
TGTGCCAGCAGCCCGGGACGGTCCCGCTCCTACGAGCAGTACTTC
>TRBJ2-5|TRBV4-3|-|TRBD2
CASSQDGGLAGRETQYF
TGCGCCAGCAGCCAAGATGGAGGCCTAGCGGGAAGAGAGACCCAGTACTTC
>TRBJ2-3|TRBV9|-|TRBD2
CASSVEISGGFTDTQYF
TGTGCCAGCAGCGTAGAGATTAGCGGGGGGTTCACAGATACGCAGTATTTT
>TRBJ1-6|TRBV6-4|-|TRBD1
CASSAGQGISPLHF
TGTGCCAGCAGCGCCGGACAGGGCATTTCACCCCTCCACTTT
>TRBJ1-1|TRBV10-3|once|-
CAISELRGFLGADTEAFF
TGTGCCATCAGTGAGCTTAGGGGCTTTCTGGGGGCAGACACTGAAGCTTTCTTT
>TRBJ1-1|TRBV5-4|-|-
CASSLETVMNTEAFF
TGTGCCAGCAGCTTGGAGACAGTCATGAACACTGAAGCTTTCTTT
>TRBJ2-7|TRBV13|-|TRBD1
CASSRTGPTTYEQYF
TGTGCCAGCAGCCGGACAGGGCCCACTACCTACGAGCAGTACTTC
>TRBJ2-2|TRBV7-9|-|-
CASSGPTGELFF
TGTGCCAGCAGCGGGCCCACCGGGGAGCTGTTTTTT
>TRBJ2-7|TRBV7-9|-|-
CASSFPGRASYEQYF
TGTGCCAGCAGCTTCCCGGGACGGGCGTCCTACGAGCAGTACTTC
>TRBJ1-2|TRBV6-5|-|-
CAISQGGGYTF
TGTGCCATTTCACAGGGAGGCGGCTACACCTTC
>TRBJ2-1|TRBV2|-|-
CASSEAGSNNEQFF
TGTGCCAGCAGTGAGGCGGGCAGCAACAATGAGCAGTTCTTC
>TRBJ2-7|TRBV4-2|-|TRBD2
CASSQGLAGVYEQYF
TGTGCCAGCAGCCAGGGACTAGCGGGAGTCTACGAGCAGTACTTC
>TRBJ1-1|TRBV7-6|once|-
CASSLLQGSSNTEAFF
TGTGCCAGCAGCTTACTACAGGGAAGTAGTAACACTGAAGCTTTCTTT
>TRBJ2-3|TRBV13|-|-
CASSLEGGVPDTQYF
TGTGCCAGCAGCTTAGAAGGAGGGGTGCCGGATACGCAGTATTTT
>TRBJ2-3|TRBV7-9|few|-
CASSASDTQYF
TGTGCCAGCAGCGCCTCAGATACGCAGTATTTT
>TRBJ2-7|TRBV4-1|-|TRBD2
CASSQDSGTTSYEQYF
TGCGCCAGCAGCCAAGATTCTGGGACTACCTCCTACGAGCAGTACTTC
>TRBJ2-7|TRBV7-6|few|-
CASSSLGGAHEQYF
TGTGCCAGCAGCTCCCTAGGTGGGGCTCACGAGCAGTACTTC
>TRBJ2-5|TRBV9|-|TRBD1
CASSHRTGLQETQYF
TGTGCCAGCAGCCACCGGACAGGACTCCAAGAGACCCAGTACTTC
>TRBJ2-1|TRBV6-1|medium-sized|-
CASSPETHPNEQFF
TGTGCCAGCAGTCCAGAGACTCATCCCAATGAGCAGTTCTTC
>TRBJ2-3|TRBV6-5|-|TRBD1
CASRDRVRDTQYF
TGTGCCAGCCGGGACAGGGTACGAGATACGCAGTATTTT
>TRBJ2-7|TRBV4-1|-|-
CASSQDPKPGYEQYF
TGCGCCAGCAGCCAAGATCCAAAACCCGGATACGAGCAGTACTTC
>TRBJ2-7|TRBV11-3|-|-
CASSPGTGYEQYF
TGTGCCAGCAGCCCCGGGACGGGATACGAGCAGTACTTC
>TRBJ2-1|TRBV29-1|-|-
CSALRGGLYNEQFF
TGCAGCGCTCTACGGGGAGGACTCTACAATGAGCAGTTCTTC
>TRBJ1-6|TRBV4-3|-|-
CASSPRQGGTYNSPLHF
TGCGCCAGCAGCCCACGCCAAGGGGGTACCTATAATTCACCCCTCCACTTT
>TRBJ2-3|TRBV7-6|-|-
CASSLIATSTDTQYF
TGTGCCAGCAGCTTAATAGCGACTAGCACAGATACGCAGTATTTT
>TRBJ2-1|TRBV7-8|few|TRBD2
CASSPGTSGYYNEQFF
TGTGCCAGCAGCCCCGGGACTAGCGGGTACTACAATGAGCAGTTCTTC
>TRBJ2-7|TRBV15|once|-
CATSRPLRSEQYF
TGTGCCACCAGCAGGCCGCTGAGGAGCGAGCAGTACTTC
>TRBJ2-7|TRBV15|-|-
CATSRRPWVLYEQYF
TGTGCCACCAGCAGACGGCCCTGGGTTTTATACGAGCAGTACTTC
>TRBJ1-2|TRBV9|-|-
CASSVEDASYGYTF
TGTGCCAGCAGCGTAGAAGACGCCTCCTATGGCTACACCTTC
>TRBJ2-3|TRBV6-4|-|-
CASSDTISDTQYF
TGTGCCAGCAGTGACACCATCTCCGATACGCAGTATTTT
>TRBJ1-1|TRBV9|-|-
CASSVEGGRAFF
TGTGCCAGCAGCGTAGAAGGGGGGCGCGCTTTCTTT
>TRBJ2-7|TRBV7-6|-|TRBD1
CASSLSRGINEQYF
TGTGCCAGCAGCTTGAGCAGGGGGATCAACGAGCAGTACTTC
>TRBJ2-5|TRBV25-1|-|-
CASSGGQAETQYF
TGTGCCAGCAGTGGAGGACAAGCAGAGACCCAGTACTTC
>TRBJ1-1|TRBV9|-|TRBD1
CASSPRDRGPATEAFF
TGTGCCAGCAGCCCTCGGGACAGGGGGCCGGCCACTGAAGCTTTCTTT
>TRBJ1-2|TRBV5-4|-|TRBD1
CASSNGQGAAGYTF
TGTGCCAGCAGCAACGGACAGGGGGCCGCTGGCTACACCTTC
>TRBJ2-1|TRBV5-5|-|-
CASSSRLSSYNEQFF
TGTGCCAGCAGCTCCCGACTGAGCTCCTACAATGAGCAGTTCTTC
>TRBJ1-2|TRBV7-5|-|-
CARSLSIYDREKYGYTF
TGTGCCAGAAGCTTATCTATATATGATCGGGAGAAATATGGCTACACCTTC
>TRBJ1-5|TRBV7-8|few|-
CASSLRGKPQHF
TGTGCCAGCAGCTTAAGGGGGAAGCCCCAGCATTTT
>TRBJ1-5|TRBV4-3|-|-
CASSQDMENQPQHF
TGCGCCAGCAGCCAAGATATGGAGAATCAGCCCCAGCATTTT
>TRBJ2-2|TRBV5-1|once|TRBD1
CASSLRSTGGRAGELFF
TGCGCCAGCAGCTTACGCTCTACAGGGGGCCGGGCCGGGGAGCTGTTTTTT
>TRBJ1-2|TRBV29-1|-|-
CSVPRRGSGYGYTF
TGCAGCGTCCCGAGGCGGGGGTCGGGCTATGGCTACACCTTC
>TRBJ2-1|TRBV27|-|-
CASSFGLTTDEQFF
TGTGCCAGCAGCTTCGGACTCACAACAGATGAGCAGTTCTTC
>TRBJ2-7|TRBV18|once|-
CASSPTPGREQYF
TGTGCCAGCTCACCAACCCCAGGGCGCGAGCAGTACTTC
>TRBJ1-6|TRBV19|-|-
CASRDERFYNSPLHF
TGTGCCAGTAGGGATGAACGGTTCTATAATTCACCCCTCCACTTT
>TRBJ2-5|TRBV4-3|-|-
CASSQDPGPQEETQYF
TGCGCCAGCAGCCAAGATCCCGGCCCCCAGGAGGAGACCCAGTACTTC
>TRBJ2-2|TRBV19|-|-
CASSNRDTHRGELFF
TGTGCCAGTAGTAACCGGGACACACATAGGGGGGAGCTGTTTTTT
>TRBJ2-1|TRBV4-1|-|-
CASSQPDIEQFF
TGCGCCAGCAGCCAACCCGACATCGAGCAGTTCTTC
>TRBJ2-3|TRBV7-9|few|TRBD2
CASSLVLAGTPTDTQYF
TGTGCCAGCAGCTTAGTGCTAGCGGGGACCCCCACAGATACGCAGTATTTT
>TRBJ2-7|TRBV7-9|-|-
CASSGTFSYEQYF
TGTGCCAGCAGCGGGACATTTTCCTACGAGCAGTACTTC
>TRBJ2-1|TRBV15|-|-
CATSRGLMGVTNEQFF
TGTGCCACCAGCAGAGGATTGATGGGAGTTACGAATGAGCAGTTCTTC
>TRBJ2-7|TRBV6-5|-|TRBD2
CASSYGGEGEQYF
TGTGCCAGCAGTTACGGTGGGGAGGGCGAGCAGTACTTC
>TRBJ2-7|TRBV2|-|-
CASIGYYEQYF
TGTGCCAGCATAGGGTACTACGAGCAGTACTTC
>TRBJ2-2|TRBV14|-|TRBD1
CASSQGRDRGPNTGELFF
TGTGCCAGCAGCCAAGGCCGGGACAGGGGGCCGAACACCGGGGAGCTGTTTTTT
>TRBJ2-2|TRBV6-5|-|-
CASSYSAGQDTGELFF
TGTGCCAGCAGTTACTCCGCGGGACAAGACACCGGGGAGCTGTTTTTT
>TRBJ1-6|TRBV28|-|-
CASSPLFSGKRGSPLHF
TGTGCCAGCAGTCCCCTGTTTTCAGGGAAGAGGGGTTCACCCCTCCACTTT